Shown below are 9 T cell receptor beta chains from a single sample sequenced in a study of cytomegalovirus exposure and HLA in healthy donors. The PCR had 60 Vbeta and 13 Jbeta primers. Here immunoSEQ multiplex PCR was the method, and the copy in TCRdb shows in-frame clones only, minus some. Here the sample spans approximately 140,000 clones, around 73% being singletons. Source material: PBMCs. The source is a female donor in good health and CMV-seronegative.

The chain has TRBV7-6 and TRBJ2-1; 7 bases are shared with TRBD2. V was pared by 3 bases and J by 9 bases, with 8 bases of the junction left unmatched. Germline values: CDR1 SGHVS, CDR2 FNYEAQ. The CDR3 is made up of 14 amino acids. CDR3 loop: CASSFPREGGEQFF. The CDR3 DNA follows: TGTGCCAGCAGCTTCCCCAGGGAGGGCGGTGAGCAGTTCTTC.

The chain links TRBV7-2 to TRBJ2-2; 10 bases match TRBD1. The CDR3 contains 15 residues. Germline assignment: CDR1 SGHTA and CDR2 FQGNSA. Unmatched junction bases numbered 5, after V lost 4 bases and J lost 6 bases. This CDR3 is CASSSLTGGSGELFF. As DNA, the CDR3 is TGTGCCAGCAGCTCCTTGACAGGGGGCTCCGGGGAGCTGTTTTTT.

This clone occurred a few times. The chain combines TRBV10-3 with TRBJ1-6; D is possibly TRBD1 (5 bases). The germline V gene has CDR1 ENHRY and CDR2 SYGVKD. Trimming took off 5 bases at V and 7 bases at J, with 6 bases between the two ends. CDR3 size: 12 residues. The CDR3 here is CAISPGNSPLHF. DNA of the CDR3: TGTGCCATCAGTCCAGGGAATTCACCCCTCCACTTT.

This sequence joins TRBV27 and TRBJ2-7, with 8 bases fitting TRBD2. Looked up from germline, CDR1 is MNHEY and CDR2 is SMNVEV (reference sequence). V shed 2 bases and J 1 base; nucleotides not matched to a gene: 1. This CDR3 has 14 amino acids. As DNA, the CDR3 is TGTGCCAGCAGTTTAACTAGCGGTTCCTACGAGCAGTACTTC. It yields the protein CASSLTSGSYEQYF.

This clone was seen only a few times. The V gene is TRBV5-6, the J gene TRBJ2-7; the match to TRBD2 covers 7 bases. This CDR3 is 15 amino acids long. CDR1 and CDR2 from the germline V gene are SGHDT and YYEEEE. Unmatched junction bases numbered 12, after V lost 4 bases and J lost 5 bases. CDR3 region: CASSIEYRGSDEQYF. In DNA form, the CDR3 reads TGTGCCAGCAGCATTGAGTACCGCGGGAGCGACGAGCAGTACTTC.

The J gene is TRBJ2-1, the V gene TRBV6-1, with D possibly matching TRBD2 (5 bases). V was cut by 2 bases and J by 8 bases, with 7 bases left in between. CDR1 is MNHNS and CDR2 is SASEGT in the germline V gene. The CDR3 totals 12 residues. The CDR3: CASSESGYEQFF. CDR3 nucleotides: TGTGCCAGCAGTGAAAGCGGCTATGAGCAGTTCTTC.

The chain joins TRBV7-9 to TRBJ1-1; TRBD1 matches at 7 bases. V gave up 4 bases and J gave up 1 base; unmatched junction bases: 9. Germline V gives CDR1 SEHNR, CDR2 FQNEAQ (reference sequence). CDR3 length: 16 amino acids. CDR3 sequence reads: CASSSPRDRENTEAFF. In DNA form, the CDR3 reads TGTGCCAGCAGCTCACCCCGGGACAGAGAGAACACTGAAGCTTTCTTT.

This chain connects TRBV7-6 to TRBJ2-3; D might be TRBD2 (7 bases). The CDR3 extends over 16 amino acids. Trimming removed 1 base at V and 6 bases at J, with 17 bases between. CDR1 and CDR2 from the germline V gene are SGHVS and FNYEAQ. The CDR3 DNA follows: TGTGCCAGCAGCTTAGGTATAGGGGGGGCAAGGGATACGCAGTATTTT. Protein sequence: CASSLGIGGARDTQYF.

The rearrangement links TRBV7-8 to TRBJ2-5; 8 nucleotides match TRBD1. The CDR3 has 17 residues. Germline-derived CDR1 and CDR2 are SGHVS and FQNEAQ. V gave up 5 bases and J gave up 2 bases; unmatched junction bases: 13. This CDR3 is CASSLPSIRDRQETQYF. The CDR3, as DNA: TGTGCCAGCAGCCTACCGTCCATTCGGGACAGGCAAGAGACCCAGTACTTC.